One sample yielded the 18 T cell receptor beta chains listed below, sequenced in a study of graft-versus-host responses after intestinal transplantation. Here immunoSEQ multiplex PCR was the method, and the copy in TCRdb shows in-frame clones only, minus some. The sample consists of about 25,000 clones, under 45% of them appearing once. Source: alloreactive CD4+ T cells from a mixed lymphocyte reaction culture, taken before intestinal transplant. Subset here: CFSE-low proliferating T cells sorted from roughly 6-day pre-transplant mixed lymphocyte reaction (GvH or HvG direction). The source is a human patient who received an intestinal transplant.

The genes are TRBV27 and TRBJ1-5, with 10 positions matching TRBD1. Germline CDR1 is MNHEY and CDR2 is SMNVEV (reference sequence). The V and J ends lost 5 bases and 2 bases, in that order; junction bases with no gene match: 12. The CDR3 covers 18 residues. The CDR3 nucleotides are TGTGCCAGCAGTCCCCGGGGGACAGGGGAAATACGCAATCAGCCCCAGCATTTT. Its protein product is CASSPRGTGEIRNQPQHF.

As for this clone: Mismatch with germline at one junction end may stem from a read error. This sequence joins TRBV14 and TRBJ2-7; D uncertain. The CDR3 contains 12 residues. Germline loops: CDR1 SGHDN, CDR2 FVKESK. The DNA of the CDR3 is TGTGCCAGCAGCCCAAATTCCGAACAGAAGGACTTC. Translating gives CASSPNSEQKDF. The variable domain in full, with the rest retrieved from reference TRBV14 and TRBJ2-7, is EAGVTQFPSHSVIEKGQTVTLRCDPISGHDNLYWYRRVMGKEIKFLLHFVKESKQDESGMPNNRFLAERTGGTYSTLKVQPAELEDSGVYFCASSPNSEQKDFGPGTRLTVT.

This clone showed up just a few times. This chain links TRBV5-1 with TRBJ2-5; the D gene is possibly TRBD2 (5 bases). From germline, CDR1 is SGHRS and CDR2 YFSETQ. V was clipped by 3 bases and J by 5 bases, with 14 bases between them. CDR3 length equals 14 residues. This chain's CDR3 is CASSYTGLQETQYF. The CDR3 coding sequence is TGCGCCAGCAGCTATACGGGATTACAGGAGACCCAGTACTTC.

V gene TRBV30 combines with J gene TRBJ1-6; possible D gene TRBD1, 5 bases. Germline V lookup: CDR1 GTSNPN, CDR2 SVGIG (reference sequence). Trimming took 3 bases from V and 7 from J, leaving 10 bases between them. The CDR3 consists of 13 residues. The CDR3 here is CAWSAGYNSPLHF. The CDR3 DNA reads as TGTGCCTGGAGCGCAGGGTACAATTCACCCCTCCACTTT.

J is TRBJ2-1 and V is TRBV12-2; the table calls TRBD2, which could not be checked here. TRBV12-2 counts as a pseudogene. The length of the CDR3 is 22 residues. The CDR3 coding sequence is TGTGCAAGTCGCTTAAGGCGGGCTGGTGTAGGGATTGCCCAGGACCCCTACAATGAGCAGTTCTTC. Its protein is CASRLRRAGVGIAQDPYNEQFF.

This clone has only a few counts. The chain uses TRBV9 and TRBJ1-2, with 7 bases lining up with TRBD1. Germline V gene data show CDR1 as SGDLS and CDR2 as YYNGEE. CDR3 length equals 14 residues. J was trimmed by 7 bases and V by 0 bases; bases with no gene match: 6. The CDR3, as DNA: TGTGCCAGCAGCGTAGATGAGGGGGCTGGTGGCTACACCTTC. Translated, it gives CASSVDEGAGGYTF.

This clone turned up a few times. The chain combines TRBV6-5 with TRBJ1-2; D remains ambiguous. V shed 4 bases and J shed 8 bases, with 14 bases lying between them. CDR1 MNHEY and CDR2 SVGAGI come from the germline V gene. The CDR3 is 13 residues long. CDR3: CASSLAKFTGYTF. The DNA for the CDR3 is TGTGCCAGCAGTTTGGCCAAATTTACGGGCTACACCTTC.

V and J are TRBV7-8 and TRBJ1-6; D is possibly TRBD1 (5 bases). CDR1 and CDR2 from the germline V gene are SGHVS and FQNEAQ. Trimming pared 3 bases from V and 7 bases from J, leaving 10 bases between. The CDR3 totals 14 residues. The CDR3 DNA follows: TGTGCCAGCAGCTTGTCGGGGGTCAATTCACCCCTCCACTTT. Translating it yields CASSLSGVNSPLHF.

DNA for the CDR3: TGTGCCAGCAGCCCAGTCGCGGGTCGTAGCTACACCTTC. It encodes CASSPVAGRSYTF. The chain carries TRBV5-6 and TRBJ1-2; no clear D. This CDR3 has 13 amino acids. Trimming stripped 4 bases from V and 9 bases from J, with 16 bases between. Looked up from germline, CDR1 is SGHDT and CDR2 is YYEEEE.

This clone appeared a few times. The chain carries TRBV5-6 and TRBJ1-5, with 7 nucleotides matching TRBD1. The CDR3 is 16 amino acids. V gave up 2 bases and J gave up 4 bases; unmatched junction bases: 9. The germline CDR1 and CDR2 sequences are SGHDT and YYEEEE. CDR3 DNA: TGTGCCAGCAGCTTCGGGATGGACAGGCCTAATCAGCCCCAGCATTTT. Protein: CASSFGMDRPNQPQHF.

This clone was observed a single time. V usage is TRBV2 and J usage is TRBJ2-2, with D unclear. Germline V gives CDR1 SNHLY, CDR2 FYNNEI. The V gene lost 3 bases and the J gene lost 1 base, with 3 bases spanning the gap. The CDR3 contains 13 residues. The CDR3 DNA sequence: TGTGCCAGCAGTGACTGGAACACCGGGGAGCTGTTTTTT. This encodes CASSDWNTGELFF. Full variable domain (remainder filled in from reference TRBV2 and TRBJ2-2): EPEVTQTPSHQVTQMGQEVILRCVPISNHLYFYWYRQILGQKVEFLVSFYNNEISEKSEIFDDQFSVERPDGSNFTLKIRSTKLEDSAMYFCASSDWNTGELFFGEGSRLTVL.

This clone occurred once. V is TRBV15 and J is TRBJ2-7; 7 nucleotides agree with TRBD2. CDR3 length: 14 amino acids. Per the germline V gene, CDR1 is LNHNV and CDR2 is YYDKDF (reference sequence). The V gene end was trimmed by 6 bases and the J gene end by 1 base; junction bases not matched to a gene: 6. For the CDR3, the DNA is TGTGCCACCAGGGCCAGCGGGATATCCTACGAGCAGTACTTC. Translated, it gives CATRASGISYEQYF.

The rearrangement links TRBV7-8 to TRBJ2-5, with 7 bases identical to TRBD2. V lost 1 base and J lost 2; bases outside the gene matches: 4. The germline V gene has CDR1 SGHVS and CDR2 FQNEAQ. The length of the CDR3 is 15 residues. The CDR3 region has the DNA TGTGCCAGCAGCTTAGGGTGGCGGGGGCAAGAGACCCAGTACTTC. It translates to CASSLGWRGQETQYF.

The rearrangement links TRBV6-1 to TRBJ2-5, with 8 nucleotides matching TRBD1. The CDR3 runs 13 residues. The junction had 1 base not matched to a gene; V was cut back by 3 bases and J by 4 bases. Germline V gene lookup returns CDR1 MNHNS and CDR2 SASEGT. CDR3 DNA sequence: TGTGCCAGCAGTGACAGGGGGCGAGAGACCCAGTACTTC. This encodes CASSDRGRETQYF.

This clone came up a few times. The chain joins TRBV28 to TRBJ1-2; the D gene is possibly TRBD1 (5 bases). CDR3 length: 14 amino acids. V dropped 3 bases and J dropped 5 bases, with 13 bases sitting between them. CDR1 is MDHEN and CDR2 is SYDVKM in the germline V gene. CDR3 amino acids: CASSLFQTVYGYTF. CDR3 bases: TGTGCCAGCAGTTTGTTCCAGACAGTATATGGCTACACCTTC.

The chain combines TRBV30 with TRBJ2-1; 7 nucleotides agree with TRBD2. The CDR3 spans 13 residues. The V and J ends lost 0 bases and 12 bases, in that order; junction bases with no gene match: 8. CDR1 and CDR2 from the germline V gene are GTSNPN and SVGIG (reference sequence). CDR3 in amino acids: CAWSVRSGGGQFF. In nucleotides, the CDR3 is TGTGCCTGGAGTGTTCGGAGCGGCGGGGGGCAGTTCTTC. The full variable domain, rest sourced from reference TRBV30 and TRBJ2-1, is SQTIHQWPATLVQPVGSPLSLECTVEGTSNPNLYWYRQAAGRGLQLLFYSVGIGQISSEVPQNLSASRPQDRQFILSSKKLLLSDSGFYLCAWSVRSGGGQFFGPGTRLTVL.

The sample holds a few counts of this clone. The J gene is TRBJ2-7, the V gene TRBV5-1; D is uncertain. This CDR3 has 12 amino acids. From germline, CDR1 is SGHRS and CDR2 YFSETQ. Trimming pared 3 bases from V and 4 bases from J, leaving 8 bases between. This chain's CDR3 is CASSSLLYEQYF. In nucleotides, the CDR3 is TGCGCCAGCAGCTCCCTACTTTACGAGCAGTACTTC.

This clone showed up just a few times. The chain is built from TRBV21-1 and TRBJ2-7; the table's D call of TRBD2 was not tested on the DNA. TRBV21-1 is tagged as a pseudogene. The CDR3 consists of 13 residues. CDR3 region: CASNLAPFYEQYF. The CDR3 DNA reads TGTGCCAGCAACCTAGCTCCATTCTACGAGCAGTACTTC.